Shown below are 8 T cell receptor beta chains from a single sample sequenced in a study of glioma-infiltrating T cells after dendritic cell vaccination (dated by TCRdb to 2016 to 2017). Libraries were constructed by the immunoSEQ multiplex PCR assay. TCRdb's version of the immuneACCESS table is confined to in-frame rearrangements and falls short of the full clone set. An unresolved V gene accounts for under half of the shortfall where checked; the remainder is of unknown origin. The sample table contains about 82,000 clones; only one count was recorded for roughly 80% of them. The top ten constitute less than 7.5% of the sample. This specimen's time point label, per the study, means: after dendritic cell vaccination, including at tumor progression/relapse. The sequencing here drew on blood, taken after dendritic cell vaccination. The receptors here all came from a human donor with glioblastoma.

The rearrangement uses TRBV2 and TRBJ2-5; possibly TRBD1 for D (6 bases). This CDR3 is 15 amino acids long. In germline, CDR1 is SNHLY, CDR2 FYNNEI. Trimming shortened V by 6 bases and J by 5 bases, and 19 bases separated the two germline ends. DNA for the CDR3: TGTGCCAGCAGGGAGAGTTGGACAGAGACGGAGACCCAGTACTTC. Protein: CASRESWTETETQYF.

V and J are TRBV2 and TRBJ1-2, with D unresolved. Trimming stripped 1 base from V and 7 bases from J, with 10 bases between. Germline V gene sequence: CDR1 SNHLY, CDR2 FYNNEI. There are 13 residues in the CDR3. CDR3 amino acids: CASSEDGEGGYTF. CDR3 sequence (DNA): TGTGCCAGCAGTGAAGATGGGGAGGGTGGCTACACCTTC.

The V and J genes are TRBV5-1 and TRBJ1-2, with D hard to call. V gave up 2 bases and J gave up 5 bases, with 10 bases separating them. Germline V CDR1 and CDR2: SGHRS, YFSETQ. The CDR3 covers 13 residues. DNA of the CDR3: TGCGCCAGCAGCTTCCCGGGAAATTATGGCTACACCTTC. Protein product: CASSFPGNYGYTF.

The rearrangement uses TRBV27 and TRBJ2-5; D ambiguous. CDR1 MNHEY and CDR2 SMNVEV come from the germline V gene (reference sequence). V shed 2 bases and J shed 11 bases, with 15 bases lying between them. The CDR3 consists of 13 residues. CDR3 DNA sequence: TGTGCCAGCAGTTTAGGGTCAACTACGAGGCAGTACTTC. Protein product: CASSLGSTTRQYF.

This sequence joins TRBV9 and TRBJ1-4; D possibly corresponds to TRBD1 (6 bases). Germline V gene lookup returns CDR1 SGDLS and CDR2 YYNGEE. Between the trimmed V and J ends, which lost 4 bases and 7 bases, there was a span of 14 bases. CDR3 size: 14 residues. CDR3 sequence: CASSPHREGEKLFF. As DNA, the CDR3 is TGTGCCAGCAGCCCACACAGGGAGGGTGAAAAACTGTTTTTT.

The rearrangement uses TRBV15 and TRBJ1-4, with 7 bases lining up with TRBD1. This CDR3 region has 16 residues. J gave up 6 bases and V 3 bases, and 10 bases lay outside the gene matches. Germline CDR1 and CDR2: LNHNV and YYDKDF (reference sequence). In DNA, the CDR3 is TGTGCCACCAGCAGGGATTCGAGGGGGCTTGATGAAAAACTGTTTTTT. Protein: CATSRDSRGLDEKLFF. Full variable domain (remainder filled in from reference TRBV15 and TRBJ1-4): DAMVIQNPRYQVTQFGKPVTLSCSQTLNHNVMYWYQQKSSQAPKLLFHYYDKDFNNEADTPDNFQSRRPNTSFCFLDIRSPGLGDTAMYLCATSRDSRGLDEKLFFGSGTQLSVL.

The J gene is TRBJ2-3, the V gene TRBV18; 8 bases fit TRBD1. The V gene's germline CDR1 is KGHSH and CDR2 LQKENI. The CDR3 loop spans 16 amino acids. V was clipped by 5 bases and J by 2 bases; unmatched bases: 9. The CDR3 DNA sequence: TGTGCCAGCTCAGGCACCGGACAGGGCAACACAGATACGCAGTATTTT. Translated, it gives CASSGTGQGNTDTQYF.

V and J are TRBV4-1 and TRBJ1-1; D not certain. Per the germline V gene, CDR1 is MGHRA and CDR2 is YSYEKL. Trimming stripped 0 bases from V and 0 bases from J, with 8 bases between. There are 15 residues in the CDR3. Here the CDR3 reads CASSQDWTLNTEAFF. CDR3 DNA: TGCGCCAGCAGCCAAGACTGGACTCTGAACACTGAAGCTTTCTTT.